The 26 T cell receptor beta chains presented below share a single source sample, sequenced in a study of pediatric ulcerative colitis. During colonoscopy, one to two rectal pinch biopsies were collected. Clones were sequenced by immunoSEQ multiplex PCR, and TCRdb holds only the in-frame ones, with some missing. The repertoire includes about 35,000 clones, approximately 78% of them detected once, and 1.1% sits in the top ten. The sample taken for sequencing was gut tissue. The receptor set was obtained from a boy aged 5-17 years with mild ulcerative colitis.

J is TRBJ1-1 and V is TRBV2; possibly TRBD1 for D (5 bases). V was cut by 10 bases and J by 7 bases, with 31 bases left in between. CDR1 and CDR2 (germline): SNHLY, FYNNEI. The CDR3 is 17 residues long. The CDR3 DNA reads TGTGCCACCACTAATGGTCAGGGTAGTAGGACCTTATATGAAGCTTTCTTT. This translates into CATTNGQGSRTLYEAFF.

J is TRBJ1-2 and V is TRBV5-4; no definite D call. Germline V gene lookup returns CDR1 SGHNT and CDR2 YYREEE (reference sequence). The CDR3 has 17 residues. Trimming pared 1 base from V and 2 bases from J, leaving 18 bases between. CDR3 DNA: TGTGCCAGCAGCTTGAAGTTGGACGGTCGGGGAAACTATGGCTACACCTTC. As protein: CASSLKLDGRGNYGYTF. Full variable domain (rest looked up from reference TRBV5-4 and TRBJ1-2): ETGVTQSPTHLIKTRGQQVTLRCSSQSGHNTVSWYQQALGQGPQFIFQYYREEENGRGNFPPRFSGLQFPNYSSELNVNALELDDSALYLCASSLKLDGRGNYGYTFGSGTRLTVV.

This sequence joins TRBV27 and TRBJ2-2; 7 bases are a match to TRBD2. CDR1 is MNHEY, CDR2 SMNVEV, per germline (reference sequence). The V and J ends lost 6 bases and 2 bases, in that order; junction bases with no gene match: 12. The CDR3 loop spans 17 amino acids. The CDR3 coding sequence is TGTGCCAGCAGACCCTCGACTAGCACGATAAACACCGGGGAGCTGTTTTTT. Translating it yields CASRPSTSTINTGELFF.

There are a few counts of this clone. The chain carries TRBV27 and TRBJ2-7; D may be TRBD1 or TRBD2 (5 bases each). Germline assignment: CDR1 MNHEY and CDR2 SMNVEV (reference sequence). The CDR3 covers 10 residues. Trimming left V 11 bases short and J 5 bases short, with 10 bases between. The CDR3 spells CASTGHEQYF. In DNA form, the CDR3 reads TGTGCCTCAACGGGGCACGAGCAGTACTTC.

The chain is built from TRBV5-4 and TRBJ2-1; D ambiguous. V lost 0 bases to trimming and J lost 3 bases, with 7 bases between them. The V gene's germline CDR1 is SGHNT and CDR2 YYREEE (reference sequence). The CDR3 is made up of 14 amino acids. CDR3 nucleotides: TGTGCCAGCAGCTTGGTAGGGAACTACAATGAGCAGTTCTTC. It codes for CASSLVGNYNEQFF.

This clone has just a few counts. The chain has TRBV6-1 and TRBJ1-2; tentatively, D is TRBD1 (5 bases). Trimming took 4 bases from V and 4 from J, leaving 19 bases between them. This CDR3 has 16 residues. CDR1 and CDR2 (germline): MNHNS, SASEGT. The CDR3 nucleotides are TGTGCCAGCAGTGCCTACAATTCCGGGACGTTCTATGGCTACACCTTC. It specifies CASSAYNSGTFYGYTF.

The chain joins TRBV6-6 to TRBJ1-4; a possible D gene is TRBD1 (5 bases). V was pared by 2 bases and J by 7 bases, with 5 bases between. CDR1 is MNHNY, CDR2 SVGAGI, per germline (reference sequence). The CDR3 extends over 12 amino acids. CDR3 region: CASSYQGEKLFF. CDR3 bases: TGTGCCAGCAGTTACCAGGGTGAAAAACTGTTTTTT.

CDR3 residues: CASRGGTGNTEAFF. In DNA, the CDR3 is TGTGCCAGCAGGGGGGGGACGGGGAACACTGAAGCTTTCTTT. The chain has TRBV2 and TRBJ1-1; the D gene is possibly TRBD1 (5 bases). The CDR3 is 14 residues long. V was pared by 6 bases and J by 1 base, with 12 bases between. Germline assignment: CDR1 SNHLY and CDR2 FYNNEI.

The chain's CDR3 is CASSETGGGNTIYF. CDR3 coding DNA: TGCGCCAGCAGTGAGACAGGGGGTGGAAACACCATATATTTT. The gene calls are TRBV10-2 and TRBJ1-3, with 8 nucleotides matching TRBD1. The CDR3 is made up of 14 amino acids. The germline CDR1 and CDR2 sequences are WSHSY and SAAADI. V was clipped by 2 bases and J by 3 bases; unmatched bases: 0.

In this sample, this clone turned up a few times. The chain uses TRBV19 and TRBJ1-1; D not certain. Between the trimmed V and J ends, which lost 3 bases and 1 base, there was a span of 3 bases. The CDR3 loop spans 12 amino acids. Germline CDR1 reads LNHDA; CDR2 reads SQIVND (reference sequence). The CDR3 DNA is TGTGCCAGTAGTATGTCGAACACTGAAGCTTTCTTT. This codes for CASSMSNTEAFF.

This rearrangement joins TRBV5-1 to TRBJ2-3; a weak D match, TRBD2 (5 bases). CDR1 and CDR2 (germline): SGHRS, YFSETQ. V shed 5 bases and J shed 4 bases, with 17 bases lying between them. This CDR3 is built from 15 residues. DNA of the CDR3: TGCGCCAGCAGTCAGCAGCGGATGGGATCAGATACGCAGTATTTT. It yields the protein CASSQQRMGSDTQYF.

The chain carries TRBV5-1 and TRBJ1-6; TRBD1 matches 10 bases. The germline gives CDR1 SGHRS, CDR2 YFSETQ. V was pared by 0 bases and J by 10 bases, with 7 bases of the junction left unmatched. The CDR3 is 16 residues long. CDR3 loop: CASSLAWTGGESPLHF. Written as DNA, the CDR3 is TGCGCCAGCAGCTTGGCGTGGACAGGGGGGGAATCACCCCTCCACTTT.

This rearrangement joins TRBV7-2 to TRBJ2-5; either TRBD1 or TRBD2 may supply D (6 bases each). The germline gives CDR1 SGHTA, CDR2 FQGNSA. The length of the CDR3 is 15 residues. V was pared by 2 bases and J by 5 bases, with 15 bases between. In DNA form, the CDR3 reads TGTGCCAGCAGCTTACGAGGGGGGAGGTTTGAGACCCAGTACTTC. It encodes CASSLRGGRFETQYF.

V is TRBV7-2 and J is TRBJ1-1; D might be TRBD1 (6 bases). V dropped 3 bases and J dropped 11 bases, with 13 bases sitting between them. CDR3 length: 12 residues. Germline V gene sequence: CDR1 SGHTA, CDR2 FQGNSA. CDR3 residues: CASSFNSGVAFF. As DNA, the CDR3 is TGTGCCAGCAGCTTCAACTCAGGGGTGGCTTTCTTT.

The gene calls are TRBV6-4 and TRBJ1-4, with D possibly TRBD1 on 5 matching bases. Trimming shortened V by 6 bases and J by 6 bases, and 11 bases separated the two germline ends. The germline CDR1 and CDR2 sequences are MRHNA and SNTAGT. The CDR3 runs to 13 residues. DNA for the CDR3: TGTGCCAGCAGCGAACAGGCGGATGAAAAACTGTTTTTT. Translated: CASSEQADEKLFF.

This clone was observed a few times. The chain is built from TRBV4-2 and TRBJ2-3; 9 nucleotides line up with TRBD2. V gave up 0 bases and J gave up 1 base; unmatched junction bases: 2. Germline CDR1 and CDR2: LGHNA and YNFKEQ. The CDR3 consists of 16 residues. The CDR3 is CASSQEAGGRTDTQYF. CDR3 DNA: TGTGCCAGCAGCCAAGAGGCGGGGGGGCGCACAGATACGCAGTATTTT.

This clone was detected once. The chain joins TRBV18 to TRBJ1-5, with D uncertain. Per the germline V gene, CDR1 is KGHSH and CDR2 is LQKENI. The CDR3 totals 15 residues. The V end was cut by 3 bases, the J end by 2 bases, with 11 bases between. In nucleotides, the CDR3 is TGTGCCAGCTCACCGTTTCGGCGGGGCAATCAGCCCCAGCATTTT. Amino acids: CASSPFRRGNQPQHF. Drawing the rest from reference TRBV18 and TRBJ1-5, the complete variable domain is NAGVMQNPRHLVRRRGQEARLRCSPMKGHSHVYWYRQLPEEGLKFMVYLQKENIIDESGMPKERFSAEFPKEGPSILRIQQVVRGDSAAYFCASSPFRRGNQPQHFGDGTRLSIL.

This chain uses TRBV7-8 with TRBJ2-1, with TRBD1 identical over 7 bases. Trimming at V came to 3 bases and at J to 4 bases, leaving 0 bases not matched to a gene. Germline-derived CDR1 and CDR2 are SGHVS and FQNEAQ. The CDR3 sequence is 13 residues long. The CDR3 sequence is CASSLDRYNEQFF. The DNA of the CDR3 is TGTGCCAGCAGCTTGGACAGGTACAATGAGCAGTTCTTC.

The CDR3 region is CASSFRDLEAFF. CDR3 nucleotides: TGTGCCAGCAGCTTCCGTGACCTCGAAGCTTTCTTT. The gene calls are TRBV11-2 and TRBJ1-1; D unresolved. Germline CDR1 and CDR2: SGHAT and FQNNGV. The V end was cut by 3 bases, the J end by 8 bases, with 10 bases between. The CDR3 has 12 residues.

This clone was picked up one time. The V call is TRBV29-1, the J call TRBJ2-3; tentative D call: TRBD2 (6 bases). The V gene's germline CDR1 is SQVTM and CDR2 ANQGSEA. The V and J ends lost 4 bases and 2 bases respectively, with 19 bases between them. The CDR3 sequence is 16 residues long. The CDR3, as DNA: TGCAGCGTTGTGGTCCAGGGCGGGGCCTACACAGATACGCAGTATTTT. Amino acids: CSVVVQGGAYTDTQYF.

This clone came up once. The chain links TRBV18 to TRBJ1-1, with TRBD1 matching over 8 bases. Germline loops: CDR1 KGHSH, CDR2 LQKENI. The CDR3 contains 13 residues. V gave up 4 bases and J gave up 10 bases; unmatched junction bases: 8. The CDR3 region is CASSHSYRGGAFF. CDR3 nucleotide sequence: TGTGCCAGCTCACACTCGTACAGGGGGGGAGCTTTCTTT.

This clone was counted a few times. This chain links TRBV4-1 with TRBJ1-1, with D perhaps TRBD1 (5 bases). The CDR3 contains 14 residues. V lost 8 bases and J lost 5, with 18 bases in between. The germline CDR1 and CDR2 sequences are MGHRA and YSYEKL. CDR3: CASGFRDGTTEAFF. The CDR3 nucleotides read TGCGCCAGCGGGTTTCGGGACGGTACAACTGAAGCTTTCTTT.

The chain links TRBV30 to TRBJ1-2, with TRBD1 identical over 12 bases. With 3 bases clipped from V and 4 bases from J, the junction kept 6 bases outside the gene matches. This CDR3 has 15 amino acids. Germline V gene lookup returns CDR1 GTSNPN and CDR2 SVGIG (reference sequence). CDR3 sequence: CAWSPGQGAIYGYTF. As DNA, the CDR3 is TGTGCCTGGAGCCCGGGACAGGGGGCAATCTATGGCTACACCTTC.

In the case of this clone: Other nucleotide sequences from this sample produce the same CDR3. The chain recombines TRBV7-2 with TRBJ1-5, with a weak D call TRBD1 (5 bases). Trimming removed 1 base at V and 2 bases at J, with 9 bases between. CDR3 length: 15 amino acids. Germline CDR1 reads SGHTA; CDR2 reads FQGNSA. The CDR3 here is CASSLDGAGNQPQHF. In nucleotides, the CDR3 is TGTGCCAGCAGCTTAGACGGGGCTGGCAATCAGCCCCAGCATTTT.

The count of this clone is one. The chain combines TRBV7-3 with TRBJ2-2; 13 nucleotides line up with TRBD2. The CDR3 contains 18 residues. The germline CDR1 and CDR2 sequences are SGHTA and FQGTGA. J was trimmed by 0 bases and V by 2 bases; bases with no gene match: 3. The CDR3 here is CASSLFGLAGANTGELFF. Here the CDR3 DNA reads TGTGCCAGCAGCTTATTTGGACTAGCGGGGGCGAACACCGGGGAGCTGTTTTTT.

V is TRBV4-1 and J is TRBJ2-1; TRBD2 matches at 8 bases. Looked up from germline, CDR1 is MGHRA and CDR2 is YSYEKL. The ends lost 1 base at V and 0 bases at J; junction bases unmatched: 5. The CDR3 length is 17 residues. The DNA of the CDR3 is TGCGCCAGCAGCCAAGGCGGGGGGAGGAGCTCCTACAATGAGCAGTTCTTC. Its protein is CASSQGGGRSSYNEQFF.